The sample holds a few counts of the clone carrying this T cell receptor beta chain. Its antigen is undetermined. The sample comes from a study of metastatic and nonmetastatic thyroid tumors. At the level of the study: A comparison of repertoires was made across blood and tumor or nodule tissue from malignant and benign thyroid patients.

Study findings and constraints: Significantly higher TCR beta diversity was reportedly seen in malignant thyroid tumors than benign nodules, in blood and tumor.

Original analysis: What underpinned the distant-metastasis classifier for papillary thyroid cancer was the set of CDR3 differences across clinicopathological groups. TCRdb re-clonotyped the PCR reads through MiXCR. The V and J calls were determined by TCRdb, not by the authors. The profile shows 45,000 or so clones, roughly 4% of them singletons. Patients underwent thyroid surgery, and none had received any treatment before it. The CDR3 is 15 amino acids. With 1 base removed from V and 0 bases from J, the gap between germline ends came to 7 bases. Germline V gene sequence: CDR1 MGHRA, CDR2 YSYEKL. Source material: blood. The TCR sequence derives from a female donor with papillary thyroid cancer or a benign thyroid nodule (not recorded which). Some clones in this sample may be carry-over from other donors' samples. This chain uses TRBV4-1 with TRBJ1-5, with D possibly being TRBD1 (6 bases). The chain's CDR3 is CASSQGDTSNQPQHF. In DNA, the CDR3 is TGCGCCAGCAGCCAAGGGGACACTAGCAATCAGCCCCAGCATTTT.